A selection of T cell receptor beta chains follows, all from one sample in a study of T cell responses to AZD1222 COVID-19 vaccine. Only in-frame clones appear in the TCRdb table, and some are missing; sequencing was by immunoSEQ multiplex PCR. Of 93,000 or so clones listed, about 90% are singletons. This specimen was peripheral blood, taken on day 0 of AZD1222 vaccination. These TCRs come from an adult in good health. The CDR3 runs from the conserved cysteine through the conserved F or W.

>TRBV28
CASSFPRGLNSPLHF
>TRBV5-6
CASSLGDREDTEAFF
>TRBV28
CASSSGSTEAFF
>TRBV5-4
CASSFVYRDEEQYF
>TRBV5-1
CASSYTDSSYEQYF
>TRBV28
CASSRLNNEKLFF
>TRBV12-3/TRBV12-4
CASSFNDNQPQHF
>TRBV7-9
CASSPTSRAWHTEAFF
>TRBV7-7
CASSLDDSYEQYF
>TRBV4-1
CASSQDLLAGGRSKNIQYF
>TRBV20-1
CSASNDGDYGYTF
>TRBV4-1
CASSLETSGGAHEETQYF
>TRBV3-1/TRBV3-2
CASSQSGTSRETQYF
>TRBV28
CASSLFGVSYEQYF
>TRBV10-3
CAISLTGARGEKLFF
>TRBV5-6
CASSAGTENIQYF
>TRBV27
CASSLGASWNEAFF
>TRBV29-1
CSVSRTGGSGELFF
>TRBV2
CASSERGQENLNEKLFF
>TRBV7-3
CASSLTRGDQETQYF
>TRBV2
CASRVDRGGELFF
>TRBV6-2/TRBV6-3
CASSYTTAYEQYF
>TRBV10-3
CAISESRAGTAINYGYTF
>TRBV2
CASSEESGQGVGQPQHF
>TRBV7-2
CASSLASREAFF
>TRBV30
CAWSVGQGPGELFF
>TRBV6-9
CASLQETTQYF
>TRBV11-2
CASSQTVIEKLFF
>TRBV7-9
CASSLASGAPFYNEQFF
>TRBV6-5
CACKYGTGDTGELFF